The T cell receptor (beta chain) under discussion was sequenced for a study of shared clonotypes between healthy human individuals. Study-wide context: Three plates each covered CD4 naive and memory; CD8 naive two, CD8 memory one.

This clone was picked up a small number of times. The antigen is not known. The identical CDR3 is also encoded by other nucleotide sequences in the sample. Looked up from germline, CDR1 is MNHEY and CDR2 is SMNVEV (reference sequence). Trimming took 4 bases from V and 7 from J, leaving 8 bases between them. The CDR3 loop spans 12 amino acids. The assay was immunoSEQ multiplex PCR, and TCRdb's table has in-frame clones only and misses some. This table has over 800,000 clones, almost 95% appearing once. As defined, naive CD8 cells were CD45RO-negative and positively selected for CCR7, with terminally differentiated effector memory CD45RA+ cells excluded. Overall study results and limits: Despite large depth, sorted-subset datasets appeared incompletely sequenced. Measured sharing among donors was expected to vary with sequencing depth.

The specimen sequenced was naive CD8+ T cells sorted from blood. This sequence joins TRBV27 and TRBJ1-5; D is unresolved. This receptor was identified in a man between 25 and 39 years old in good health. For the CDR3, the DNA is TGTGCCAGCAGTTCCGGTGGCCAGCCCCAGCATTTT. Its translation is CASSSGGQPQHF.